This TCR beta chain was sequenced for a study of shared clonotypes between healthy human individuals. On ten immunoSEQ deep assay plates, unsorted PBMC DNA was sequenced. Method: immunoSEQ multiplex PCR; TCRdb's copy keeps in-frame clones and lacks some. This table holds fewer than 650,000 clones, 60% to 85% found once. The donor population consisted of healthy HIV-negative adults with no recent acute infections or vaccinations. Looked up from germline, CDR1 is SEHNR and CDR2 is FQNEAQ (reference sequence). The CDR3 totals 17 residues. After removal of 4 bases from V and 5 bases from J, the junction contained 9 bases not matched to a gene.

Sequencing used PBMCs. The J gene is TRBJ2-5, the V gene TRBV7-9, with 14 nucleotides matching TRBD2. The sequence was obtained from a woman aged 40 to 49 in good health. Some clones in this sample may be carry-over from other donors' samples. The CDR3 protein is CASSSGGTSGSVETQYF. For the CDR3, the DNA is TGTGCCAGCAGCTCCGGGGGGACTAGCGGGAGTGTGGAGACCCAGTACTTC.